The clone carrying this TCR beta chain was detected a few times. The data belong to a study of identical twins. The CDR3 spans 13 residues. V was clipped by 2 bases and J by 7 bases, with 12 bases between them. TCRdb processed the 5' RACE reads anew with MiXCR; each CDR3 protein has one entry. The data contain 500,000 to 650,000 distinct CDR3 sequences, 20% to 25% of them singletons. These same data were also listed under a study on yellow fever vaccine responses in identical twins.

The TCR originated in a woman aged 18 to 35 in good health. This chain links TRBV12-3 or TRBV12-4 with TRBJ2-7, with D perhaps given as TRBD1 or TRBD2 (5 bases each). The material sequenced was CD4+ T cells sorted from blood. CDR3 sequence reads: CASSLRGTGEQYF. DNA of the CDR3: TGTGCCAGCAGTTTAAGGGGAACGGGGGAGCAGTACTTC.